The clone carrying this T cell receptor (beta chain) has only a few counts. Its antigen remains unidentified. The sample comes from a study of T-cell memory formation after mild COVID-19. In the study overall: TCR clusters were mostly confined to one donor each. The study's findings and limits: Mostly located in CM and EM were contracting CD4+ clones, with contracting CD8+ clones located in EMRA.

With constant-segment primers, 5'RACE yielded cDNA libraries of TCR alpha and TCR beta that carried sample barcodes and UMIs. TCRdb re-called the 5' RACE reads through MiXCR, storing one row per CDR3 protein. The data contain roughly 48,000 distinct CDR3 sequences, roughly 27% of them seen just once; the ten biggest clones take up around 45%. CDR1 PRHDT and CDR2 FYEKMQ come from the germline V gene (reference sequence). The CDR3 runs 13 residues. V was clipped by 5 bases and J by 4 bases, with 9 bases between them. The chain is built from TRBV13 and TRBJ2-1; D unresolved. The source is a young man who had mild COVID-19 (a few samples of this study predate the infection). Cell type and time point are not known. Sample: PBMCs or a T cell subset sorted from them (not recorded which). CDR3 DNA sequence: TGTGCCAGCAGCCCCCGGAATTACAATGAGCAGTTCTTC. It specifies CASSPRNYNEQFF.